This TCR beta chain is from a study of beta chain features in type 1 diabetes. Isolated RNA was reverse transcribed in full, so expressed TCRB transcripts were sequenced. Clones were sequenced by immunoSEQ multiplex PCR, and TCRdb holds only the in-frame ones, with some missing. The sample has 350,000 to 400,000 clones, around 16% seen once. CD45RO/CCR7/CD25/CD127/CD95/CD27 sorting isolated CD4+ naive, central memory, regulatory and stem cell-like memory cells. There are 15 residues in the CDR3. Germline V gene sequence: CDR1 SGHAT, CDR2 FQNNGV. With 0 bases removed from V and 2 bases from J, the gap between germline ends came to 5 bases. This clone was counted a few times. The antigen is unknown. Notes on the study in general: Researchers could not determine here whether HLA type influences TCRB rearrangement.

V usage is TRBV11-2 and J usage is TRBJ2-6; D possibly corresponds to TRBD1 (5 bases). The origin of this receptor is a woman aged 18-29 years in good health. The sequencing input was naive CD4+ T cells from blood. CDR3 sequence reads: CASSLEGAGANVLTF. The DNA for the CDR3 is TGTGCCAGCAGCTTAGAAGGGGCTGGGGCCAACGTCCTGACTTTC.